The 2 T cell receptor beta chains given below trace back to one sample, sequenced in a study of cytotoxic CD8 clonotypes in ibrutinib-treated CLL. Some clones are missing from TCRdb's copy, which holds only in-frame ones; the method was immunoSEQ multiplex PCR. The sample has around 16,000 clones, around 67% seen once. Sequencing used PBMCs, obtained before ibrutinib treatment. Receptors were obtained from a human donor with chronic lymphocytic leukemia.

The chain uses TRBV5-6 and TRBJ2-6, with TRBD2 as a possible D gene (6 bases). This CDR3 has 16 amino acids. Trimming removed 6 bases from V and 4 bases from J, with 17 bases in between. CDR1 is SGHDT and CDR2 is YYEEEE in the germline V gene. CDR3 nucleotide sequence: TGTGCCAGCACCTCTTGGGAGGCGGGAGGGGCCAACGTCCTGACTTTC. Its protein product is CASTSWEAGGANVLTF.

This chain connects TRBV27 to TRBJ1-1, with D uncertain. V lost 5 bases and J lost 0, with 7 bases in between. Germline lookup yields CDR1 MNHEY and CDR2 SMNVEV (reference sequence). This CDR3 spans 13 amino acids. This CDR3 reads CASSIGMNTEAFF. The DNA of the CDR3 is TGTGCCAGCAGTATCGGCATGAACACTGAAGCTTTCTTT.